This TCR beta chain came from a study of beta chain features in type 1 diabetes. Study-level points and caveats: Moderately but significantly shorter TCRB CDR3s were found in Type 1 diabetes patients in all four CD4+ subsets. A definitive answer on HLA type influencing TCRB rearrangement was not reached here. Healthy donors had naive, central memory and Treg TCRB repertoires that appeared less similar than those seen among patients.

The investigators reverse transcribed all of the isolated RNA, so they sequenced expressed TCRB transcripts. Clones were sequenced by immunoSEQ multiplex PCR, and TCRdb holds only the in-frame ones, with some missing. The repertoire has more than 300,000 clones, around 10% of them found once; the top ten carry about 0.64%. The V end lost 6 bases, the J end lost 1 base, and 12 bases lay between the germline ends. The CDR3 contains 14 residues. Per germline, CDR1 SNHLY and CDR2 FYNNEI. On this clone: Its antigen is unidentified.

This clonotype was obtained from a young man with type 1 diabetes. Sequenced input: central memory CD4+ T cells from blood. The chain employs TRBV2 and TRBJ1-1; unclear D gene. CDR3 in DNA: TGTGCCAGCAGGTTCGAAGCGTCGAACACTGAAGCTTTCTTT. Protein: CASRFEASNTEAFF.